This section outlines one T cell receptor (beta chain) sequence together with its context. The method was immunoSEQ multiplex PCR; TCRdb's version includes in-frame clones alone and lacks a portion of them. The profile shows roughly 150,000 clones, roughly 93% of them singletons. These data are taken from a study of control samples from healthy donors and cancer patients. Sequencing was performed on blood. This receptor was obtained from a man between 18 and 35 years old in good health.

The DNA of the CDR3 is TGTGCCAGCAGCTCATCCCGTCGGACAGGGGGGTACGAGCAGTACTTC. Translating it yields CASSSSRRTGGYEQYF. The V gene is TRBV7-2, the J gene TRBJ2-7, with 10 bases fitting TRBD1. The CDR3 totals 16 residues. CDR1 is SGHTA and CDR2 is FQGNSA in the germline V gene. V trimming: 4 bases; J trimming: 4 bases; junction bases outside the gene matches: 10.